This is a list of T cell receptor beta chains from one sample in a study of identical twins. TCRdb re-derived calls from the 5' RACE reads in MiXCR, one entry per CDR3 protein. The sample has under 250,000 distinct CDR3 sequences, approximately 11% seen once. This sample was also put to use in a study of yellow fever vaccine responses in identical twins.

The sample taken for sequencing was memory (CD45RO+) T cells sorted from blood. These receptors all come from a woman aged 18-29 years in good health. Both conserved end residues are part of each CDR3. D genes are given only for firm matches. Rows may omit the clone size; those that give it use once, few, many or a size class.

clone_size	d_call	v_call	j_call	cdr3_aa	cdr3_nt
.	.	TRBV1	TRBJ2-5	CTSSQGTTGTSFEIGEETQYF	TGCACCAGCAGCCAAGGTACAACCGGGACTAGCTTCGAAATTGGGGAAGAGACCCAGTACTTC
many	.	TRBV7-9	TRBJ1-3	CASSSNRVSGNTIYF	TGTGCCAGCAGCTCCAACAGGGTTTCTGGAAACACCATATATTTT
.	.	TRBV7-9	TRBJ2-7	CASSSGVEQYF	TGTGCCAGCAGCTCAGGGGTCGAGCAGTACTTC
.	TRBD2	TRBV29-1	TRBJ2-3	CSVPLAGVPDTQYF	TGCAGCGTCCCACTAGCGGGAGTTCCAGATACGCAGTATTTT
.	TRBD2	TRBV7-3	TRBJ2-1	CASSLGAQRGAHEQFF	TGTGCCAGCAGCTTAGGAGCCCAGCGGGGGGCCCATGAGCAGTTCTTC
.	TRBD2	TRBV9	TRBJ2-5	CASSVLAGGQETQYF	TGTGCCAGCAGCGTACTAGCGGGGGGGCAAGAGACCCAGTACTTC
few	.	TRBV14	TRBJ2-7	CASSKRLTYEQYF	TGTGCCAGCAGCAAAAGACTCACCTACGAGCAGTACTTC
few	.	TRBV7-2	TRBJ2-5	CASSLRATQETQYF	TGTGCCAGCAGCTTAAGGGCCACCCAAGAGACCCAGTACTTC
many	.	TRBV2	TRBJ2-7	CASSDGQGGPYEQYF	TGTGCCAGCAGTGATGGGCAGGGAGGTCCCTACGAGCAGTACTTC
few	.	TRBV27	TRBJ1-6	CASSFGRADNSPLHF	TGTGCCAGCAGTTTTGGTCGAGCTGATAATTCACCCCTCCACTTT
.	TRBD1	TRBV7-2	TRBJ2-5	CASSLEGTGAGETQYF	TGTGCCAGCAGCTTAGAGGGGACAGGGGCCGGGGAGACCCAGTACTTC
few	TRBD1	TRBV12-3/TRBV12-4	TRBJ2-7	CASRPVRGFWTYF	TGTGCCAGCAGACCCGTCAGGGGGTTTTGGACGTACTTC
.	.	TRBV27	TRBJ2-7	CASSLTGTNYEQYF	TGTGCCAGCAGTTTAACCGGGACAAACTACGAGCAGTACTTC
.	TRBD2	TRBV12-3/TRBV12-4	TRBJ2-1	CASSFGGGTNNEQFF	TGTGCCAGCAGTTTCGGGGGGGGCACAAACAATGAGCAGTTCTTC
few	.	TRBV28	TRBJ2-4	CASSILKNIQYF	TGTGCCAGCAGTATCTTAAAAAACATTCAGTACTTC
few	.	TRBV6-2/TRBV6-3	TRBJ2-3	CASSYQFGGTDTQYF	TGTGCCAGCAGTTACCAGTTTGGTGGCACAGATACGCAGTATTTT
.	TRBD2	TRBV7-7	TRBJ2-3	CASSGGGYTDTQYF	TGTGCTAGCAGCGGGGGGGGGTACACAGATACGCAGTATTTT
.	TRBD2	TRBV4-3	TRBJ2-1	CASGSGLAGGRNEQFF	TGCGCCAGCGGATCTGGATTAGCGGGAGGCCGAAATGAGCAGTTCTTC
many	.	TRBV20-1	TRBJ2-3	CSARVGGGADTQYF	TGCAGTGCTAGAGTGGGCGGGGGCGCAGATACGCAGTATTTT
many	TRBD2	TRBV7-2	TRBJ2-1	CASSLLAGPYNEQFF	TGTGCCAGCAGCCTACTAGCGGGGCCCTACAATGAGCAGTTCTTC
few	TRBD1	TRBV20-1	TRBJ2-7	CSARATGQGWYEQYF	TGCAGTGCTAGAGCGACGGGACAGGGGTGGTACGAGCAGTACTTC
.	.	TRBV6-1	TRBJ1-5	CASSEAQLRVGQPQHF	TGTGCCAGCAGTGAAGCCCAGCTCAGGGTAGGGCAGCCCCAGCATTTT
.	TRBD2	TRBV2	TRBJ2-5	CASSDSRGGFETQYF	TGTGCCAGCAGTGACTCGCGGGGGGGCTTCGAGACCCAGTACTTC
few	.	TRBV27	TRBJ2-7	CASSGLGRDSYYEQYF	TGTGCCAGCAGTGGACTAGGTCGGGACAGCTACTACGAGCAGTACTTC
.	.	TRBV4-2	TRBJ2-1	CASSQGGILENEQFF	TGTGCCAGCAGCCAAGGTGGGATACTTGAGAATGAGCAGTTCTTC
few	.	TRBV20-1	TRBJ2-7	CSARVLTYEQYF	TGCAGTGCTAGAGTCCTCACCTACGAGCAGTACTTC
.	.	TRBV6-1	TRBJ2-4	CASSRDSLDIQYF	TGTGCCAGCAGCCGGGACTCTTTGGACATTCAGTACTTC
few	.	TRBV20-1	TRBJ2-7	CSAQAQVTYEQYF	TGCAGTGCGCAGGCCCAGGTGACCTACGAGCAGTACTTC
.	.	TRBV15	TRBJ2-3	CATSRDGGPDTQYF	TGTGCCACCAGCAGAGATGGGGGGCCGGATACGCAGTATTTT
.	.	TRBV2	TRBJ2-3	CASSTVTTDTQYF	TGTGCCAGCAGTACAGTGACCACAGATACGCAGTATTTT
few	.	TRBV12-3/TRBV12-4	TRBJ1-1	CASSFTGGTEAFF	TGTGCCAGCAGTTTTACGGGGGGCACTGAAGCTTTCTTT
once	.	TRBV4-3	TRBJ1-2	CASSSTTGPDGGYTF	TGCGCCAGCAGCTCAACCACCGGGCCTGATGGTGGCTACACCTTC
few	.	TRBV7-3	TRBJ2-3	CASRRDLTDTQYF	TGTGCCAGCAGGCGAGACCTCACAGATACGCAGTATTTT
many	.	TRBV12-3/TRBV12-4	TRBJ1-5	CASSLGQLLGPQHF	TGTGCCAGCAGTTTAGGGCAGCTCTTAGGGCCCCAGCATTTT
.	.	TRBV6-1	TRBJ2-5	CASGIRRAETQYF	TGTGCCAGCGGAATTCGGAGGGCGGAGACCCAGTACTTC